Listed below are T cell receptor beta chains from one sample, sequenced in a study of patients and donors after allogeneic stem cell transplantation. TCRdb re-derived calls from the RT-PCR reads in MiXCR, one entry per CDR3 protein. The table has approximately 57,000 distinct CDR3 sequences, about 14% seen once. What was sequenced was blood, either unsorted or a sorted T cell fraction (not recorded which). The receptors derive from a human donor who was either an allogeneic HSCT recipient or a stem cell or donor lymphocyte infusion donor (not recorded which). It is not recorded whose cells these are; they may come from a transplant donor. Both conserved end residues are part of each CDR3. A D gene is named only where the DNA matches it firmly. Clone size is given for some rows only: seen once, a few or many times, or a class if the clone is expanded.

V: TRBV7-2
J: TRBJ2-2
D: TRBD2
size: .
length: 17
CDR3: CASSLDPGLAGTGELFF
DNA: TGTGCCAGCAGCCTCGACCCGGGACTAGCGGGAACCGGGGAGCTGTTTTTT

V: TRBV20-1
J: TRBJ2-3
D: TRBD2
size: .
length: 16
CDR3: CSAGGLASTSTDTQYF
DNA: TGCAGTGCTGGGGGACTAGCGTCTACTAGCACAGATACGCAGTATTTT

V: TRBV7-9
J: TRBJ1-1
D: TRBD1
size: many
length: 14
CDR3: CASSFSTGVTEAFF
DNA: TGTGCCAGCAGCTTCTCGACAGGGGTTACTGAAGCTTTCTTT

V: TRBV25-1
J: TRBJ1-2
D: .
size: many
length: 15
CDR3: CASSPTGSANYGYTF
DNA: TGTGCCAGCAGTCCGACAGGCTCAGCTAACTATGGCTACACCTTC

V: TRBV5-1
J: TRBJ2-3
D: .
size: few
length: 14
CDR3: CASSLRGDTDTQYF
DNA: TGCGCCAGCAGCTTGCGTGGGGACACAGATACGCAGTATTTT

V: TRBV5-1
J: TRBJ1-1
D: .
size: many
length: 16
CDR3: CASSLGLSGIGTEAFF
DNA: TGCGCCAGCAGCTTGGGTCTCTCAGGGATTGGAACTGAAGCTTTCTTT

V: TRBV10-3
J: TRBJ2-7
D: TRBD1
size: .
length: 15
CDR3: CAISEAGTVRYEQYF
DNA: TGTGCCATCAGTGAGGCCGGGACAGTGAGATACGAGCAGTACTTC

V: TRBV5-5
J: TRBJ1-4
D: TRBD1
size: many
length: 16
CDR3: CASSLGQGATNEKLFF
DNA: TGTGCCAGCAGCTTGGGACAGGGAGCAACTAATGAAAAACTGTTTTTT

V: TRBV20-1
J: TRBJ2-7
D: TRBD1
size: .
length: 14
CDR3: CSATHRDRDYEQYF
DNA: TGCAGTGCTACACACAGGGACAGGGACTACGAGCAGTACTTC

V: TRBV6-5
J: TRBJ2-3
D: .
size: .
length: 15
CDR3: CASSYSPEHTDTQYF
DNA: TGTGCCAGCAGTTACTCACCGGAACACACAGATACGCAGTATTTT

V: TRBV11-3
J: TRBJ2-4
D: .
size: .
length: 13
CDR3: CASSLARENIQYF
DNA: TGTGCCAGCAGCTTAGCTCGAGAAAACATTCAGTACTTC

V: TRBV25-1
J: TRBJ1-1
D: .
size: .
length: 15
CDR3: CASSELLGSYTEAFF
DNA: TGTGCCAGCAGTGAACTTCTAGGGAGCTACACTGAAGCTTTCTTT

V: TRBV14
J: TRBJ2-3
D: .
size: few
length: 14
CDR3: CASSQVYSTDTQYF
DNA: TGTGCCAGCAGCCAAGTATACAGCACAGATACGCAGTATTTT

V: TRBV12-3/TRBV12-4
J: TRBJ1-5
D: TRBD1
size: few
length: 14
CDR3: CASTLTGGGQPQHF
DNA: TGTGCCAGCACCTTGACAGGGGGCGGTCAGCCCCAGCATTTT

V: TRBV25-1
J: TRBJ2-7
D: TRBD2
size: few
length: 18
CDR3: CASSEGRGFSGSLNEQYF
DNA: TGTGCCAGCAGTGAAGGCAGGGGTTTTAGCGGGAGTTTGAACGAGCAGTACTTC

V: TRBV11-3
J: TRBJ1-3
D: .
size: few
length: 16
CDR3: CASSLAGPGVGNTIYF
DNA: TGTGCCAGCAGCTTAGCGGGGCCGGGAGTTGGAAACACCATATATTTT

V: TRBV24-1
J: TRBJ2-4
D: TRBD2
size: once
length: 15
CDR3: CATSETAGGQWIQYF
DNA: TGTGCCACCAGTGAGACAGCGGGAGGCCAATGGATTCAGTACTTC

V: TRBV10-3
J: TRBJ2-7
D: TRBD1
size: .
length: 14
CDR3: CAIRWTGTAYEQYF
DNA: TGTGCCATCAGGTGGACAGGCACGGCCTACGAGCAGTACTTC

V: TRBV20-1
J: TRBJ2-1
D: .
size: many
length: 15
CDR3: CSASPHGGGYYEQFF
DNA: TGCAGTGCTTCACCACATGGCGGCGGGTATTATGAGCAGTTCTTC

V: TRBV10-3
J: TRBJ2-2
D: .
size: .
length: 19
CDR3: CAISDFPGRPHANTGELFF
DNA: TGTGCCATCAGTGACTTCCCGGGACGACCCCACGCGAACACCGGGGAGCTGTTTTTT

V: TRBV3-1
J: TRBJ1-5
D: TRBD1
size: many
length: 16
CDR3: CASSQSGTGYNQPQHF
DNA: TGTGCCAGCAGCCAATCCGGGACAGGGTACAATCAGCCCCAGCATTTT

V: TRBV14
J: TRBJ1-4
D: .
size: many
length: 13
CDR3: CASSQVSSGQLFF
DNA: TGTGCCAGCAGCCAAGTCTCCAGCGGTCAACTGTTTTTT

V: TRBV7-9
J: TRBJ2-1
D: TRBD2
size: .
length: 15
CDR3: CASSPRLAGDDEQFF
DNA: TGTGCCAGCAGCCCTCGACTAGCGGGGGACGATGAGCAGTTCTTC

V: TRBV6-5
J: TRBJ2-7
D: .
size: .
length: 13
CDR3: CASSPHSSFEQYF
DNA: TGTGCCAGCAGTCCCCACTCTAGCTTCGAGCAGTACTTC

V: TRBV10-3
J: TRBJ2-7
D: TRBD2
size: .
length: 18
CDR3: CAISESQGLAGGRYEQYF
DNA: TGTGCCATCAGTGAGTCACAAGGACTTGCGGGAGGGAGGTACGAGCAGTACTTC

V: TRBV20-1
J: TRBJ2-7
D: TRBD2
size: few
length: 14
CDR3: CSAEKREPSYEQYF
DNA: TGCAGTGCTGAAAAGCGGGAGCCCTCCTACGAGCAGTACTTC

V: TRBV12-3/TRBV12-4
J: TRBJ2-7
D: .
size: .
length: 13
CDR3: CASSFSTFYEQYF
DNA: TGTGCCAGCAGTTTCAGCACTTTCTACGAGCAGTACTTC

V: TRBV6-5
J: TRBJ2-1
D: TRBD1
size: .
length: 17
CDR3: CASSPQGPGQGTDEQFF
DNA: TGTGCCAGCAGCCCCCAGGGCCCGGGACAGGGTACGGATGAGCAGTTCTTC

V: TRBV19
J: TRBJ1-2
D: TRBD1
size: .
length: 13
CDR3: CATGQGAHYGYTF
DNA: TGTGCCACCGGACAGGGGGCACACTATGGCTACACCTTC

V: TRBV5-5
J: TRBJ2-7
D: .
size: .
length: 14
CDR3: CASSAAGSSYEQYF
DNA: TGTGCCAGCAGCGCAGCAGGGAGCTCCTACGAGCAGTACTTC

V: TRBV12-3/TRBV12-4
J: TRBJ2-2
D: .
size: few
length: 14
CDR3: CASSRQVDAGELFF
DNA: TGTGCCAGCAGCCGACAAGTAGACGCCGGGGAGCTGTTTTTT

V: TRBV5-1
J: TRBJ2-5
D: .
size: few
length: 12
CDR3: CASSEVDETQYF
DNA: TGCGCCAGCAGCGAGGTGGACGAGACCCAGTACTTC

V: TRBV20-1
J: TRBJ1-1
D: TRBD1
size: few
length: 13
CDR3: CSAGDRANTEAFF
DNA: TGCAGTGCCGGGGACAGGGCGAACACTGAAGCTTTCTTT

V: TRBV12-3/TRBV12-4
J: TRBJ2-1
D: .
size: few
length: 17
CDR3: CASSVRRRDSTYNEQFF
DNA: TGTGCCAGCAGCGTAAGACGACGGGACTCTACCTACAATGAGCAGTTCTTC

V: TRBV15
J: TRBJ2-2
D: .
size: .
length: 15
CDR3: CATNRRGVWTGELFF
DNA: TGTGCCACCAACCGTCGTGGGGTTTGGACCGGGGAGCTGTTTTTT

V: TRBV6-5
J: TRBJ2-1
D: TRBD1
size: .
length: 15
CDR3: CASSYGQGNYNEQFF
DNA: TGTGCCAGCAGTTACGGACAGGGGAATTACAATGAGCAGTTCTTC

V: TRBV29-1
J: TRBJ1-1
D: .
size: .
length: 13
CDR3: CSVSAQMNTEAFF
DNA: TGCAGCGTTTCGGCACAGATGAACACTGAAGCTTTCTTT

V: TRBV6-1
J: TRBJ2-2
D: TRBD1
size: few
length: 16
CDR3: CASSDWGQGHTGELFF
DNA: TGTGCCAGCAGTGATTGGGGACAGGGGCACACCGGGGAGCTGTTTTTT

V: TRBV12-3/TRBV12-4
J: TRBJ2-5
D: TRBD2
size: .
length: 13
CDR3: CASSPAAGGAQYF
DNA: TGTGCCAGCAGCCCGGCCGCCGGGGGGGCCCAGTACTTC

V: TRBV27
J: TRBJ1-4
D: .
size: many
length: 13
CDR3: CASSLVGEEKLFF
DNA: TGTGCCAGCAGTTTAGTAGGGGAGGAAAAACTGTTTTTT

V: TRBV15
J: TRBJ1-2
D: TRBD1
size: many
length: 16
CDR3: CATSRNRDRDAYGYTF
DNA: TGTGCCACCAGCAGAAACCGGGACAGGGATGCCTATGGCTACACCTTC

V: TRBV29-1
J: TRBJ2-2
D: TRBD1
size: .
length: 14
CDR3: CSAWTGANTGELFF
DNA: TGCAGCGCTTGGACAGGGGCGAACACCGGGGAGCTGTTTTTT

V: TRBV20-1
J: TRBJ2-7
D: TRBD2
size: .
length: 16
CDR3: CSARALAGGDWGEQYF
DNA: TGCAGTGCTAGAGCACTAGCGGGAGGGGACTGGGGTGAGCAGTACTTC

V: TRBV5-1
J: TRBJ2-2
D: .
size: many
length: 16
CDR3: CASSLATGKNTGELFF
DNA: TGCGCCAGCAGCTTGGCCACGGGAAAGAACACCGGGGAGCTGTTTTTT

V: TRBV7-2
J: TRBJ2-5
D: TRBD1
size: few
length: 14
CDR3: CASSLQGQGGTQYF
DNA: TGTGCCAGCAGCTTACAGGGACAGGGAGGGACCCAGTACTTC

V: TRBV27
J: TRBJ2-1
D: .
size: few
length: 16
CDR3: CASSVEVTGTYNEQFF
DNA: TGTGCCAGCAGTGTGGAGGTTACGGGAACCTACAATGAGCAGTTCTTC

V: TRBV11-2
J: TRBJ2-3
D: TRBD1
size: .
length: 16
CDR3: CASSTRQGEPTDTQYF
DNA: TGTGCCAGCAGCACACGACAGGGGGAGCCCACAGATACGCAGTATTTT

V: TRBV6-1
J: TRBJ1-5
D: .
size: few
length: 13
CDR3: CASSESSAQPQHF
DNA: TGTGCCAGCAGTGAGTCATCCGCCCAGCCCCAGCATTTT

V: TRBV20-1
J: TRBJ2-7
D: .
size: .
length: 11
CDR3: CSASRIDEQYF
DNA: TGCAGTGCTAGCAGGATCGACGAGCAGTACTTC